This T cell receptor (beta chain) was recorded in a study of cytomegalovirus exposure and HLA in healthy donors. The CDR3 contains 14 residues. Per germline, CDR1 LNHDA and CDR2 SQIVND (reference sequence). V shed 4 bases and J shed 6 bases, with 12 bases lying between them. PCR employed 60 Vbeta and 13 Jbeta primers. Produced via immunoSEQ multiplex PCR; TCRdb's table is partial and in-frame only. The sample totals approximately 150,000 clones; its top ten clones hold approximately 1.5%. The sample comprised PBMCs. The gene calls are TRBV19 and TRBJ2-2; TRBD1 might be the D (5 bases). This sequence was found in a woman in her thirties or forties in good health and CMV-seronegative. The CDR3 reads CASSRRQTAGELFF. CDR3 bases: TGTGCCAGTAGTAGAAGGCAGACAGCCGGGGAGCTGTTTTTT.